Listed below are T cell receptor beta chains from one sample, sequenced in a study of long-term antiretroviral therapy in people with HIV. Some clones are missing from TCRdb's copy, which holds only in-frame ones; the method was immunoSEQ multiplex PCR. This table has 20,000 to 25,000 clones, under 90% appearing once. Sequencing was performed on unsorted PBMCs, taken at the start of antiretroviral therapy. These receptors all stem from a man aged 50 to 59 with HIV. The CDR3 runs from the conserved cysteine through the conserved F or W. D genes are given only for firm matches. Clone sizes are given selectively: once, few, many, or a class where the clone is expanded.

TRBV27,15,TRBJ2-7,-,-,CASSLSDQGPYEQYF,TGTGCCAGCAGTTTATCCGACCAGGGGCCCTACGAGCAGTACTTC
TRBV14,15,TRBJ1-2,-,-,CASSLRVGWNYGYTF,TGTGCCAGCAGCCTTCGGGTAGGGTGGAACTATGGCTACACCTTC
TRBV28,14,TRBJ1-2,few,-,CASSETGVNYGYTF,TGTGCCAGCAGTGAAACAGGCGTAAACTATGGCTACACCTTC
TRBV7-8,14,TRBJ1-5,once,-,CASSLRDSNQPQHF,TGTGCCAGCAGTCTCCGGGACAGCAATCAGCCCCAGCATTTT
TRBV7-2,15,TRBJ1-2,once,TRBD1,CASKGGRGDVGGHTF,TGTGCCAGCAAGGGGGGCAGGGGGGATGTAGGAGGCCACACCTTC
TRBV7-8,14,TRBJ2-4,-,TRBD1,CASRQTGGENIQYF,TGTGCCAGCAGACAAACAGGGGGCGAAAACATTCAGTACTTC
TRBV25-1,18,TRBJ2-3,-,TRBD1,CASSEFFIGQGNSDTQYF,TGTGCCAGCAGTGAATTCTTTATTGGACAGGGAAACTCAGATACGCAGTATTTT
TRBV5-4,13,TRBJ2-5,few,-,CASSLWAVETQYF,TGTGCCAGCAGCTTGTGGGCGGTGGAGACCCAGTACTTC
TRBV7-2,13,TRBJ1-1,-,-,CASSLGYNTEAFF,TGTGCCAGCAGCTTAGGATACAACACTGAAGCTTTCTTT
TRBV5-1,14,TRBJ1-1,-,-,CASSTGIVGTEAFF,TGCGCCAGCAGCACGGGTATCGTTGGGACTGAAGCTTTCTTT
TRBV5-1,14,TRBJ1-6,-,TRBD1,CASSSGGRDSPLHF,TGCGCCAGCAGCTCAGGGGGTCGGGATTCACCCCTCCACTTT
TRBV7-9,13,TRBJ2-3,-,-,CASSLKTLDTQYF,TGTGCCAGCAGCCTAAAGACCCTAGATACGCAGTATTTT
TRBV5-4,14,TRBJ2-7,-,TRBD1,CASSVWTGPYEQYF,TGTGCCAGCAGCGTCTGGACAGGCCCTTACGAGCAGTACTTC
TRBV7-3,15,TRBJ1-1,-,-,CASSLTGERNTEAFF,TGTGCCAGCAGCTTAACGGGAGAGAGGAACACTGAAGCTTTCTTT
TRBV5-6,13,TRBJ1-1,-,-,CASSFTVNTEAFF,TGTGCCAGCAGCTTTACAGTGAACACTGAAGCTTTCTTT
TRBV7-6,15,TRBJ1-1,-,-,CASSSPGTMNTEAFF,TGTGCCAGCAGTTCTCCCGGGACCATGAACACTGAAGCTTTCTTT
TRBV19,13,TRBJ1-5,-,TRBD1,CASRGTANQPQHF,TGTGCCAGTAGGGGGACAGCAAATCAGCCCCAGCATTTT
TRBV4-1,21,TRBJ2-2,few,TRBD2,CASSQDVVAGDRRSNTGELFF,TGCGCCAGCAGCCAAGATGTGGTAGCGGGAGATCGAAGAAGTAACACCGGGGAGCTGTTTTTT
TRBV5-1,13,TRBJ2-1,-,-,CASSLDFDNEQFF,TGCGCCAGCAGCTTGGACTTTGACAATGAGCAGTTCTTC
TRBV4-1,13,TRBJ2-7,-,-,CASSRLGGYEQYF,TGCGCCAGCAGCCGCCTGGGTGGGTACGAGCAGTACTTC
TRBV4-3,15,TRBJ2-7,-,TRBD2,CASSQEAGEVIEQYF,TGCGCCAGCAGCCAAGAGGCGGGAGAAGTAATCGAGCAGTACTTC
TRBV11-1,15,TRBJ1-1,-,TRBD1,CASSYGQGSFTEAFF,TGTGCCAGCAGCTACGGACAGGGGAGTTTCACTGAAGCTTTCTTT